The sequence of this T cell receptor (beta chain) was determined in a study of a mutant IDH1 vaccine in newly diagnosed glioma (dated by TCRdb to the early 2020s). Describing the broader study: Of the approximately 35 treated patients, around 62% were male and about 40% were female, and a mean age of around 40 years was recorded. Before enrollment, most patients had been given radiochemotherapy with temozolomide as standard therapy, while the rest had received either radiotherapy alone or temozolomide alone. For exploratory analyses, longitudinal TCRB deep sequencing was carried out in 25 treated patients wherever samples were available. Six visits were used for peripheral blood collection: V03 (baseline), V05, V07, V10, V12 and V13. Here is what the overall study found, with its caveats: The authors stated that sample limitations prevented analyses of patient blood samples from being reproduced. Availability determined which PBMC samples were chosen for TCRB deep sequencing. Vaccine-induced immune responses across multiple MHC alleles were detected in over 80% of patients. No apparent relationship was observed between pseudoprogression and alterations in the top peripheral T cell clonotypes detected by TCRB sequencing.

V sheds 3 bases and J sheds 7 bases, leaving 10 bases between their ends. Measured from the cysteine to the phenylalanine, the CDR3 is 13 residues long. Here the CDR3 DNA is all that survives: 39 bases in frame from base 1. The germline V gene (reference sequence) specifies LNHDA as CDR1 and SQIVND as CDR2. Explained via the paper, the time point label denotes: baseline, week 1 (first vaccination visit). In light of the paper, this sample's treatment or condition label describes: pre-vaccination baseline after standard-of-care therapy. Donors had newly diagnosed WHO grade 3 or 4 IDH1-mutant astrocytomas with loss of nuclear ATRX. The samples were drawn from NOA16, a multicentre, single-arm, open-label phase I trial in Germany that tested a mutant IDH1 peptide vaccine in humans for the first time. Blood drawn at visit V03 was used as the baseline sample for immunogenicity testing. The DNeasy Blood and Tissue Kit was used to extract genomic DNA from EDTA blood for TCRB sequencing.

This clone was recorded a few times. It lacks a known antigen. Per-nucleotide qualities are absent, and no much larger clonotype sits a single base away. Library preparation used the immunoSEQ multiplex PCR assay. Following the manufacturer's protocol, the hsTCRB Kit was used to amplify rearranged TCR beta chain sequences. Sequencing of TCRB libraries was carried out on an Illumina MiSeq. On the study's bioinformatics: The proprietary platform of the kit vendor was used for demultiplexing, trimming and gene mapping. In TCRdb, the immuneACCESS table is reduced to in-frame sequences with V and J assigned. These tables do not hold every clone; where another copy was compared, an unresolved V gene accounts for under half, and the others remain unexplained. That table furnishes V, J and clone size, whereas the DNA furnished D and trimming. The sample includes roughly 16,000 clones, with 80% observed a single time. Jointly, the top ten make up less than 12% of the sample.

The source of this sequence is a man aged 40-49 years with glioma. The starting material was PBMCs, obtained from a glioma patient treated with radiotherapy, temozolomide or both. Recombination joined TRBV19 with TRBJ2-1; the D gene is perhaps TRBD1, from 5 matching bases. The sequenced DNA: TGTGCCAGTAGTATCCAGGGAAAGAATGAGCAGTTCTTC. Translated, this gives CASSIQGKNEQFF.